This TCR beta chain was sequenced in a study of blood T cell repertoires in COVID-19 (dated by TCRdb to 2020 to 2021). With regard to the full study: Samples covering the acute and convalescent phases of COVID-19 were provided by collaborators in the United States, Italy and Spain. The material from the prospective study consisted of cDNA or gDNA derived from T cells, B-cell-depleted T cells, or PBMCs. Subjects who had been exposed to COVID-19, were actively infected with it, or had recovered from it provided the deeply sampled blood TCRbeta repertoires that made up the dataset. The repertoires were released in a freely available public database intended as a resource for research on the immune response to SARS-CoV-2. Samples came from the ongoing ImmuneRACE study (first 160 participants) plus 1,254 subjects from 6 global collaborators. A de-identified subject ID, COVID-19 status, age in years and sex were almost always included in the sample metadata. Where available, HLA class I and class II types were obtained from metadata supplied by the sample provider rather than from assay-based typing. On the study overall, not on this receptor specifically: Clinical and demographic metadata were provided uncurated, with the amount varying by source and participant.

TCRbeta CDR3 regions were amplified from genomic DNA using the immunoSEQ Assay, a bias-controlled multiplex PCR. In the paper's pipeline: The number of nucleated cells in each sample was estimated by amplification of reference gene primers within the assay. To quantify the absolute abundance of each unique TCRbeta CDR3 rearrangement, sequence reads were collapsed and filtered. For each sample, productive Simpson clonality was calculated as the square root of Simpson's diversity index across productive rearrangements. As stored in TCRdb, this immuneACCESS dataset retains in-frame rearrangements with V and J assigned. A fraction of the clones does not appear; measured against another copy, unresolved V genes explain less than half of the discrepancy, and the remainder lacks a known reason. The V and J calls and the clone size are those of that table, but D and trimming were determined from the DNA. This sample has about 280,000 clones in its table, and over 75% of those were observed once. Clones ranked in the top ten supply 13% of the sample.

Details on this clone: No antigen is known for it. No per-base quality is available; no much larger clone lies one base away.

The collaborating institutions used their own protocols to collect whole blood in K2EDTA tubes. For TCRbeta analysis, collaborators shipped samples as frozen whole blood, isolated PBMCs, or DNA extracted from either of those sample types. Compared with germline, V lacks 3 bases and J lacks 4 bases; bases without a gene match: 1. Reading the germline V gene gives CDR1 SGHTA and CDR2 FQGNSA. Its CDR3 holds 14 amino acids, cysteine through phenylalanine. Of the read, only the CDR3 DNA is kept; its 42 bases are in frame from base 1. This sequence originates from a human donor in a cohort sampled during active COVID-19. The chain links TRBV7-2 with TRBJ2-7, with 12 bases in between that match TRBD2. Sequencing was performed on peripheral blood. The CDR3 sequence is CASSLTSGSYEQYF. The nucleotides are TGTGCCAGCAGCTTGACTAGCGGGAGTTACGAGCAGTACTTC.